These T cell receptor beta chains were read from a single sample in a study of T cells in Graves' hyperthyroidism and ophthalmopathy. TCRdb re-called the multiplex PCR reads with MiXCR, one entry per CDR3 protein. The sample lists a few hundred thousand distinct CDR3 sequences, 15% seen once, with 32% in the top ten. The sequenced sample was blood. Receptor source: a woman aged 25 to 39 with Graves' hyperthyroidism. CDR3s include the opening cysteine and the closing phenylalanine or tryptophan. Fields, in order: CDR3 DNA, CDR3 protein, J gene, clone size, V gene, D gene. A D gene is named only where the DNA matches it firmly. Size is stated for part of the rows, as once, few or many counts, or as a class when the clone is expanded.

CDR3 DNA: TGCAGCGTTGATAGTGGGACAGCCTCCTACGAGCAGTACTTC; CDR3 protein: CSVDSGTASYEQYF; J gene: TRBJ2-7; clone size: .; V gene: TRBV29-1; D gene: TRBD1
CDR3 DNA: TGTGCCTCTCACCGGGACCCAATGAACACTGAAGCTTTCTTT; CDR3 protein: CASHRDPMNTEAFF; J gene: TRBJ1-1; clone size: .; V gene: TRBV6-1; D gene: .
CDR3 DNA: TGTGCCAGCAGTAACAGGGGTACCGGGGAGCTGTTTTTT; CDR3 protein: CASSNRGTGELFF; J gene: TRBJ2-2; clone size: few; V gene: TRBV6-2/TRBV6-3; D gene: TRBD1
CDR3 DNA: TGTGCCAGCGGTGAAGCGATATTGGGACTAGCGGGAGAGGTCGGGGAGCTGTTTTTT; CDR3 protein: CASGEAILGLAGEVGELFF; J gene: TRBJ2-2; clone size: .; V gene: TRBV2; D gene: TRBD2
CDR3 DNA: TGTGCCAGCAGGACAGGGGTGGAGACCCAGTACTTC; CDR3 protein: CASRTGVETQYF; J gene: TRBJ2-5; clone size: .; V gene: TRBV25-1; D gene: TRBD1
CDR3 DNA: TGTGCCTGGAGTGGCGGGTCGGAAATTCAGCCCCAGCATTTT; CDR3 protein: CAWSGGSEIQPQHF; J gene: TRBJ1-5; clone size: many; V gene: TRBV30; D gene: .
CDR3 DNA: TGTGCCAGCAGTGAAGCGACCGGGACAGGAAACACCATATATTTT; CDR3 protein: CASSEATGTGNTIYF; J gene: TRBJ1-3; clone size: .; V gene: TRBV6-1; D gene: .
CDR3 DNA: TGTGCCAGCAGCCCCGGACAGGGGTTAAATGGCTACACCTTC; CDR3 protein: CASSPGQGLNGYTF; J gene: TRBJ1-2; clone size: .; V gene: TRBV5-5; D gene: TRBD1
CDR3 DNA: TGTGCCAGTAGTATGGGCGGGAGAAGGGAGACCCAGTACTTC; CDR3 protein: CASSMGGRRETQYF; J gene: TRBJ2-5; clone size: .; V gene: TRBV19; D gene: TRBD2
CDR3 DNA: TGTGCCAGCCAGACTAGCGGGAGCTCCTACGAGCAGTACTTC; CDR3 protein: CASQTSGSSYEQYF; J gene: TRBJ2-7; clone size: many; V gene: TRBV3-1; D gene: TRBD2
CDR3 DNA: TGTGCCAGCAGCCTAGGAGCTAACTACGAGCAGTACTTC; CDR3 protein: CASSLGANYEQYF; J gene: TRBJ2-7; clone size: many; V gene: TRBV28; D gene: .
CDR3 DNA: TGTGCCAGCAGCGTGTCACTATCCGGGACTAGATCGATCAATGAGCAGTTCTTC; CDR3 protein: CASSVSLSGTRSINEQFF; J gene: TRBJ2-1; clone size: .; V gene: TRBV9; D gene: TRBD2
CDR3 DNA: TGTGCCAGCAGCCAAGAGGGACTAGCGGGAGTAGAGCAGTTCTTC; CDR3 protein: CASSQEGLAGVEQFF; J gene: TRBJ2-1; clone size: few; V gene: TRBV3-1; D gene: TRBD2
CDR3 DNA: TGTGCCAGTAGTTCCCCCAGGGACGGCTACACCTTC; CDR3 protein: CASSSPRDGYTF; J gene: TRBJ1-2; clone size: few; V gene: TRBV19; D gene: .
CDR3 DNA: TGTGCCAGTAGTATTAGCGGACGGACTGCCTCTGAAGCTTTCTTT; CDR3 protein: CASSISGRTASEAFF; J gene: TRBJ1-1; clone size: few; V gene: TRBV19; D gene: .
CDR3 DNA: TGTGCCAGCAGCCAAAACATTGAGACCCAGTACTTC; CDR3 protein: CASSQNIETQYF; J gene: TRBJ2-5; clone size: many; V gene: TRBV3-1; D gene: .
CDR3 DNA: TGTGCCAGCAGCTCCGGGGTCCACCGGTACAATGAGCAGTTCTTC; CDR3 protein: CASSSGVHRYNEQFF; J gene: TRBJ2-1; clone size: many; V gene: TRBV27; D gene: .
CDR3 DNA: TGTGCCAGCAGAAAAGGGCAGGGGACCTACAATGAGCAGTTCTTC; CDR3 protein: CASRKGQGTYNEQFF; J gene: TRBJ2-1; clone size: many; V gene: TRBV28; D gene: .
CDR3 DNA: TGCGCCAGCAGCCTCGTGACATCTACCGACTCTGGGGCCAACGTCCTGACTTTC; CDR3 protein: CASSLVTSTDSGANVLTF; J gene: TRBJ2-6; clone size: once; V gene: TRBV4-1; D gene: .
CDR3 DNA: TGTGCCAGCAGTCCCGGACTAGGGTTGGGCGAGCAGTACTTC; CDR3 protein: CASSPGLGLGEQYF; J gene: TRBJ2-7; clone size: .; V gene: TRBV12-3/TRBV12-4; D gene: TRBD2
CDR3 DNA: TGTGCCAGCAGCCAAGATAAATGGGGGGCTGCCCCCTCCTACGAGCAGTACTTC; CDR3 protein: CASSQDKWGAAPSYEQYF; J gene: TRBJ2-7; clone size: .; V gene: TRBV3-1; D gene: .
CDR3 DNA: TGTGCCAGCAGCAGACTAGACCCCGGCATCTACAATGAGCAGTTCTTC; CDR3 protein: CASSRLDPGIYNEQFF; J gene: TRBJ2-1; clone size: few; V gene: TRBV7-2; D gene: .
CDR3 DNA: TGCAGTGCTAGAGGAGGACCCAACCGCGGCTACACCTTC; CDR3 protein: CSARGGPNRGYTF; J gene: TRBJ1-2; clone size: many; V gene: TRBV20-1; D gene: .
CDR3 DNA: TGCGCCAGCAGCTTGACTAGCCCCGAGACCCAGTACTTC; CDR3 protein: CASSLTSPETQYF; J gene: TRBJ2-5; clone size: .; V gene: TRBV5-1; D gene: .